These T cell receptor beta chains were read from a single sample in a study of cytomegalovirus exposure and HLA in healthy donors. Assay used: immunoSEQ multiplex PCR; TCRdb lists only in-frame clones, some missing. Of some 170,000 clones listed, more than 60% are singletons. Sample: PBMCs. The source is a woman between 55 and 75 years old in good health and CMV-seropositive. CDR3s include the opening cysteine and the closing phenylalanine or tryptophan. D genes are given only for firm matches. A clone size is listed for some rows: how often the clone was seen (once, few, many), or a class if it is expanded.

TGCGCCAGCAGCGCCGGGACAGGGGACAATCAGCCCCAGCATTTT CASSAGTGDNQPQHF . TRBJ1-5 TRBD1 TRBV5-1 15
TGTGCCTGGAGTCAGGACAGGGCTTATGGAAACACCATATATTTT CAWSQDRAYGNTIYF . TRBJ1-3 TRBD1 TRBV30 15
TGTGCCAGCAGCTCGATGGACAGGGGGGACACTGAAGCTTTCTTT CASSSMDRGDTEAFF . TRBJ1-1 TRBD1 TRBV5-4 15
TGTGCCAGCAGCGCCCAGGTCGCCGGGGAGCTGTTTTTT CASSAQVAGELFF once TRBJ2-2 . TRBV9 13
TGTGCCAGCAGCCAAAACCGGGACTCCCCCTACAATGAGCAGTTCTTC CASSQNRDSPYNEQFF . TRBJ2-1 . TRBV14 16
TGTGCCAGTTTCAGCCAGGGAATTAATGAAAAACTGTTTTTT CASFSQGINEKLFF . TRBJ1-4 . TRBV2 14
TGTGCCAGCAGCTTAGGCGGGACTAGCGGGGCATATGAGCAGTTCTTC CASSLGGTSGAYEQFF . TRBJ2-1 TRBD2 TRBV7-2 16
TGTGCCAGCAGCACTGGACTAGCGGGAGGTCCGAACACCGGGGAGCTGTTTTTT CASSTGLAGGPNTGELFF few TRBJ2-2 . TRBV12-1 18
TGTGCCAGCACCTCGGGGACTTGGGGCGGCTACACCTTC CASTSGTWGGYTF once TRBJ1-2 . TRBV28 13
TGTGCCAGCAGTTATGCGGGAGGTGTCTCTGAAGCTTTCTTT CASSYAGGVSEAFF once TRBJ1-1 . TRBV6-5 14
TGTGCCAGCAGTTACTCCCAGTCGGGGCAGTTCTTC CASSYSQSGQFF . TRBJ2-1 . TRBV6-6 12
TGTGCCAGCAGTTTAATAGGGGAGGCGGAAAACAGTCAGTACTTC CASSLIGEAENSQYF . TRBJ2-4 . TRBV28 15
TGTGCCAGCAGCGACCGGGACAGGGGCCCCTATAATTCACCCCTCCACTTT CASSDRDRGPYNSPLHF . TRBJ1-6 TRBD1 TRBV7-9 17
TGCGCCAGCAGCGTGGGACAGGGCGTAGCCGGAGAAAAACTGTTTTTT CASSVGQGVAGEKLFF few TRBJ1-4 TRBD1 TRBV5-1 16
TGTGCCAGCAGTGAATTGGTACAAGTTAATTCACCCCTCCACTTT CASSELVQVNSPLHF . TRBJ1-6 . TRBV2 15
TGCAGCGTTGGGGCGGGAGACACCGGGGAGCTGTTTTTT CSVGAGDTGELFF . TRBJ2-2 TRBD2 TRBV29-1 13
TGTGCCAGCAGCTTAGTAGCGGGAGTCTTGGATGAGCAGTTCTTC CASSLVAGVLDEQFF . TRBJ2-1 TRBD2 TRBV7-9 15
TGTGCCAGCAGCGTAGCCTACAGGGGAACTTACAATGAGCAGTTCTTC CASSVAYRGTYNEQFF . TRBJ2-1 TRBD1 TRBV9 16
TGTGCCAGCAGTCCCACCGCGGTCAGGGTGCGCGCGAACACTGAAGCTTTCTTT CASSPTAVRVRANTEAFF . TRBJ1-1 . TRBV7-9 18
TGCGCCAGCAGCCAAGATCAAGATCGAGGTACGCAGTATTTT CASSQDQDRGTQYF once TRBJ2-3 . TRBV4-3 14
TGTGCCAGCAGCTTAATAGGACAGCACGAAGCTTTCTTT CASSLIGQHEAFF . TRBJ1-1 . TRBV9 13
TGTGCCAGCAGCTCCGACTCGGTGCTTGAAGAGCAGTACTTC CASSSDSVLEEQYF once TRBJ2-7 . TRBV28 14
TGTGCCTGGAGTTCCGGGAAGATTCAGCCCCAGCATTTT CAWSSGKIQPQHF . TRBJ1-5 . TRBV30 13
TGTGCCAGCTCAATTTCCAGGGAAGGTTATGGCTACACCTTC CASSISREGYGYTF . TRBJ1-2 . TRBV18 14
TGTGCCAGCAGCCAAGGGACAGGGAGCGCTGAAGCTTTCTTT CASSQGTGSAEAFF . TRBJ1-1 TRBD1 TRBV7-3 14
TGTGCCAGCTCAATCACAGGGGTTGGATCAACTGAGCAGTTCTTC CASSITGVGSTEQFF . TRBJ2-1 TRBD1 TRBV18 15
TGTGCCTGGCACAGGGGAGGCGAGCAGTACTTC CAWHRGGEQYF . TRBJ2-7 . TRBV30 11
TGCGCCAGCAGGCTGACAGGGGCTGATAATGAAAAACTGTTTTTT CASRLTGADNEKLFF . TRBJ1-4 TRBD1 TRBV5-1 15
TGTGCCAGCACCTCGGGGGAGGGGGGCACCCAGTACTTC CASTSGEGGTQYF . TRBJ2-5 . TRBV2 13
TGTGCCAGCTCGCCCGTGACAGGGATCCAAGAGACCCAGTACTTC CASSPVTGIQETQYF . TRBJ2-5 TRBD1 TRBV18 15
TGTGCCAGCAGCGTCACAGACGGAAATCAGCCCCAGCATTTT CASSVTDGNQPQHF . TRBJ1-5 . TRBV9 14
TGTGCCAGCAGCCCAGAACAGGACACAGATACGCAGTATTTT CASSPEQDTDTQYF few TRBJ2-3 . TRBV7-3 14
TGTGCCAGCCGGGGACAGGGGGCGGACGAGCAGTACTTC CASRGQGADEQYF . TRBJ2-7 TRBD1 TRBV27 13
TGTGCCAGCAGTTCCCCATATGAAAAACTGTTTTTT CASSSPYEKLFF . TRBJ1-4 . TRBV28 12
TGTGCCACCAGCAGGAGATCTTCTAACTCTGGGGCCAACGTCCTGACTTTC CATSRRSSNSGANVLTF . TRBJ2-6 . TRBV15 17
TGTGCCGTGGGACTAGCGGGGGTTTGGAATGAGCAGTTCTTC CAVGLAGVWNEQFF . TRBJ2-1 TRBD2 TRBV6-1 14